This entry describes one TCR beta chain. Generated by immunoSEQ multiplex PCR, the TCRdb table keeps only in-frame clones and is missing some. The sample holds roughly 200,000 clones, about 84% seen once. The data stem from a study of blood T cell repertoires in COVID-19. The CDR3 runs 15 residues. V was clipped by 6 bases and J by 0 bases, with 14 bases between them. Germline V gene sequence: CDR1 MDHEN, CDR2 SYDVKM. This receptor was taken from a person aged 70 to 85 with COVID-19, enrolled during active disease. This chain connects TRBV28 to TRBJ1-1; D not certain. The sequenced material came from peripheral blood. The DNA for the CDR3 is TGTGCCAGCAGCCAATACGGTATATTGAACACTGAAGCTTTCTTT. It encodes CASSQYGILNTEAFF.